A selection of T cell receptor beta chains follows, all from one sample in a study of shared clonotypes between healthy human individuals. Clones were read by immunoSEQ multiplex PCR, and TCRdb kept only the in-frame ones, dropping some. In the table there are some 630,000 clones, more than 70% of which are singletons. Sequenced input: memory CD4+ T cells sorted from blood. Receptors were obtained from a woman aged 25 to 39 in good health. Both conserved end residues are part of each CDR3. The listing skips clone size in some rows; elsewhere it reads once, few, many or a size class.

j_call | clone_size | cdr3_length | v_call | cdr3_aa
TRBJ1-1 | few | 15 | TRBV5-4 | CASGVTAVMNTEAFF
TRBJ1-5 | . | 16 | TRBV28 | CASSRLGTGGVQPQHF
TRBJ2-7 | . | 15 | TRBV4-2 | CASSQEREGRHEQYF
TRBJ1-3 | . | 16 | TRBV9 | CASSVGGTGTGNTIYF
TRBJ2-7 | . | 13 | TRBV7-2 | CATRGGGNYEQYF
TRBJ1-1 | . | 14 | TRBV5-1 | CASSLNEGRTEAFF
TRBJ1-4 | . | 15 | TRBV7-9 | CASSLRDRADEKLFF
TRBJ2-5 | . | 16 | TRBV11-2 | CASSPSELAGEETQYF
TRBJ1-1 | . | 15 | TRBV15 | CATSRRTGKNTEAFF
TRBJ2-7 | . | 15 | TRBV5-1 | CASSYLEPRGYEQYF
TRBJ2-7 | . | 14 | TRBV13 | CASSTRDRAYEQYF
TRBJ2-1 | . | 14 | TRBV4-1 | CASSQPSGSNEQFF
TRBJ2-7 | once | 16 | TRBV10-2 | CASSESGLAGGSGQYF
TRBJ1-2 | few | 14 | TRBV6-5 | CASSTLAGAGGYTF
TRBJ2-2 | . | 15 | TRBV2 | CASSGTSGRIGELFF
TRBJ2-1 | . | 16 | TRBV5-4 | CASSPRGDWTYNEQFF
TRBJ2-3 | . | 12 | TRBV6-1 | CASSVLTDTQYF
TRBJ2-2 | few | 13 | TRBV7-2 | CASGAGETGELFF
TRBJ2-1 | once | 15 | TRBV28 | CASRTRPGQYNEQFF
TRBJ1-2 | . | 13 | TRBV7-8 | CASSFRDGNGYTF
TRBJ2-7 | . | 13 | TRBV27 | CASSYGSSAEQYF
TRBJ1-4 | . | 12 | TRBV6-6 | CASTNPREKLFF
TRBJ1-2 | . | 17 | TRBV6-1 | CASSEVSLHAGNYGYTF